This entry lists 2 T cell receptor beta chains sequenced from one sample in a study of vaccination and CD4 T cells after COVID-19. As for treatment: roughly 10-day PBMC culture with coronavirus spike peptide pools or control peptides (ViraFEST assay). These receptors have no known antigen. CD4+ T cells that had been cultured provided DNA sequenced with the Oncomine TCR Beta short-read assay. Via MiXCR, TCRdb re-called the PCR reads, giving one row per CDR3 protein. The sample includes 13,000 to 15,000 distinct CDR3 sequences, under 60% of them seen just once. Sequencing was carried out using CD4+ T cells from blood, cultured in vitro. These TCRs come from a human donor who had recovered from COVID-19.

The chain is built from TRBV5-1 and TRBJ2-7; D call uncertain. CDR3 size: 15 residues. V lost 2 bases and J lost 0, with 12 bases in between. Germline V gene sequence: CDR1 SGHRS, CDR2 YFSETQ. CDR3 nucleotide sequence: TGCGCCAGCAGCTTCACGGGCCTAAGCTCCTACGAGCAGTACTTC. It codes for CASSFTGLSSYEQYF.

V usage is TRBV2 and J usage is TRBJ2-1, with 7 bases aligning to TRBD1. Losses at the gene ends were 6 bases for V and 3 bases for J; bases not matched to a gene: 8. The CDR3 is 15 residues long. CDR1 SNHLY and CDR2 FYNNEI come from the germline V gene. For the CDR3, the DNA is TGTGCCAGCAGAGAGGGACAGATTTTCTACAATGAGCAGTTCTTC. It specifies CASREGQIFYNEQFF.